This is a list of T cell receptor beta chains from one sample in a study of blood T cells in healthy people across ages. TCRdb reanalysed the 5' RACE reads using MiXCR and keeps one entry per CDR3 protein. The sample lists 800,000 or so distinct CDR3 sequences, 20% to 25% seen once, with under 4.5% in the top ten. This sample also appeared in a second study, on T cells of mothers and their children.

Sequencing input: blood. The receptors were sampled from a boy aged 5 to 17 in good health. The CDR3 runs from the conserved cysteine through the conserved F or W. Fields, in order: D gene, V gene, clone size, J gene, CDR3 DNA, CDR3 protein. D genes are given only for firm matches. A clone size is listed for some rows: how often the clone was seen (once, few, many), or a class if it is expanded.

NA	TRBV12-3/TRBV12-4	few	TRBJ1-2	TGTGCCAGCAGTCCTCTTTTAAAGGAGAACTATGGCTACACCTTC	CASSPLLKENYGYTF
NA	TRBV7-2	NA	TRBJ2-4	TGTGCCAGCAGCTTAGTTGAGGACATTCAATACTTC	CASSLVEDIQYF
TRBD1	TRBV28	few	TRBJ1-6	TGTGCCAGCTCTCGGGACAGATCTAATTCACCCCTCCACTTT	CASSRDRSNSPLHF
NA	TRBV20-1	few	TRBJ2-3	TGCAGTTTTCCAGGCACAGATACGCAGTATTTT	CSFPGTDTQYF
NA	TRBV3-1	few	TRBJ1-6	TGTGCCAGCAGCCAAGAGTCGTTTGGATGGATAGATTCACCCCTCCACTTT	CASSQESFGWIDSPLHF
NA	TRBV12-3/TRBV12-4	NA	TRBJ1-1	TGTGCCAGCAGTTTACAAGCAGGATTGGGCACTGAAGCTTTCTTT	CASSLQAGLGTEAFF
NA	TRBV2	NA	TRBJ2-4	TGTGCCAGCAGCACCCCGACGCGGGACATTCAGTACTTC	CASSTPTRDIQYF
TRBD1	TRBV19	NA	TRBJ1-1	TGTGCCAGTAGTTTCGGACAGGGAATCACTGAAGCTTTCTTT	CASSFGQGITEAFF
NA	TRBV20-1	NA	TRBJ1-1	TGCAGTGCTATAGACAGCCTGAACACTGAAGCTTTCTTT	CSAIDSLNTEAFF
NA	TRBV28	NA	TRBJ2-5	TGTGCCAGCAGTCCCCGGGGAAATATGCAGGAGACCCAGTACTTC	CASSPRGNMQETQYF
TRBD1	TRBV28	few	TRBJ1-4	TGTGCCAGCAGTTCGACAGGGCCTAATGAAAAACTGTTTTTT	CASSSTGPNEKLFF
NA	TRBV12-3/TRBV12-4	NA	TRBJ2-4	TGTGCCAGCAGCACGGACAGTAGGCAGTACTTC	CASSTDSRQYF
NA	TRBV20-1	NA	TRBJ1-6	TGCAGTGCTAGAGATAGCGTTTCTCCATCCCTCCACTTT	CSARDSVSPSLHF
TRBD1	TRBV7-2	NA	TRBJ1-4	TGTGCCAGCAGCAAAGGACAGGGGGGGAGTGAAAAACTGTTTTTT	CASSKGQGGSEKLFF
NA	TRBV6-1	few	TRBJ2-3	TGTGCCAGCAGTGAACAGGCCCGCACAGATACGCAGTATTTT	CASSEQARTDTQYF
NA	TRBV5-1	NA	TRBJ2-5	TGCGCCAGCAGCGGATGGGCCCAAGAGACCCAGTACTTC	CASSGWAQETQYF
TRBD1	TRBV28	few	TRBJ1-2	TGTGCCAGCAGTCCGGGGGGACAGGGGGCGCATGGCTACACCTTC	CASSPGGQGAHGYTF
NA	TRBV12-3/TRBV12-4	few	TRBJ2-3	TGTGCCAGCAGTTTCCTATACAATGGGGGCCCAAACACAGATACGCAGTATTTT	CASSFLYNGGPNTDTQYF
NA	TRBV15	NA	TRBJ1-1	TGTGCCACCAGCAGAGACAGGAACACTGAAGCTTTCTTT	CATSRDRNTEAFF
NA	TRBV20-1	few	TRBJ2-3	TGCAGTGCTAGCAGGGAGGATACGCAGTATTTT	CSASREDTQYF
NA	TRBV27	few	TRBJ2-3	TGTGCCAGCAGTTATGAGCTGACCGGCCCCACAGATACGCAGTATTTT	CASSYELTGPTDTQYF
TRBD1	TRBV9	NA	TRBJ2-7	TGTGCCAGCAGCGTAGGGACAGGGGGGAAATACGAGCAGTACTTC	CASSVGTGGKYEQYF
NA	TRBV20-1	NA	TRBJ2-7	TGCAGTGCTCAGAGGGTTAGCTCCTACGAGCAGTACTTC	CSAQRVSSYEQYF
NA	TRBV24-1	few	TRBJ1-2	TGTGCCACCAGTCCTGGGACTAACTATGGCTACACCTTC	CATSPGTNYGYTF
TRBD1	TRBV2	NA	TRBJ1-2	TGTGCCAGCAGCAGTCATTGGACAGGGTCTGATGGCTACACCTTC	CASSSHWTGSDGYTF
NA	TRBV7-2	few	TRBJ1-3	TGTGCCAGCAGCACCGCGCAGGGCTCTGGAAACACCATATATTTT	CASSTAQGSGNTIYF
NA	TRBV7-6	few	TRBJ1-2	TGTGCCAGCAGCTTGAGTGGAAGAGAAGGCTACACCTTC	CASSLSGREGYTF
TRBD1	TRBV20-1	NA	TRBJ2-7	TGCAGTGCTGAGGGGACAGCCGCCTCCTACGAGCAGTACTTC	CSAEGTAASYEQYF
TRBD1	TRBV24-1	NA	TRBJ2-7	TGTGCCACCAGTGATCCGGGACAGGTCCCCTACGAGCAGTACTTC	CATSDPGQVPYEQYF
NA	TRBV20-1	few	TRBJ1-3	TGCAGTGCTAGAGTCCCAGGGGGAAACACCATATATTTT	CSARVPGGNTIYF
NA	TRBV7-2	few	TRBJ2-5	TGTGCCAGCAGCTTAGCGGGCGGAATCCAAGAGACCCAGTACTTC	CASSLAGGIQETQYF
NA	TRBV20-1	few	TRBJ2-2	TGCAGTGCTAGACGGGATCGGGCCGGGGAGCTGTTTTTT	CSARRDRAGELFF
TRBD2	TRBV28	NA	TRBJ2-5	TGTGCCAGCAGTCAAAGACTAGCGAGAGAGGAGACCCAGTACTTC	CASSQRLAREETQYF
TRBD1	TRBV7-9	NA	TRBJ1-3	TGTGCCAGCAGCTCACAGGGGGCGCAGGGAAACACCATATATTTT	CASSSQGAQGNTIYF
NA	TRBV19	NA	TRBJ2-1	TGTGCCAGTAATAGCCTCCCCAACAATGAGCAGTTCTTC	CASNSLPNNEQFF
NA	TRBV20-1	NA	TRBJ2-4	TGCAGTGCTAGTTATGGGCAGGGCAACATTCAGTACTTC	CSASYGQGNIQYF